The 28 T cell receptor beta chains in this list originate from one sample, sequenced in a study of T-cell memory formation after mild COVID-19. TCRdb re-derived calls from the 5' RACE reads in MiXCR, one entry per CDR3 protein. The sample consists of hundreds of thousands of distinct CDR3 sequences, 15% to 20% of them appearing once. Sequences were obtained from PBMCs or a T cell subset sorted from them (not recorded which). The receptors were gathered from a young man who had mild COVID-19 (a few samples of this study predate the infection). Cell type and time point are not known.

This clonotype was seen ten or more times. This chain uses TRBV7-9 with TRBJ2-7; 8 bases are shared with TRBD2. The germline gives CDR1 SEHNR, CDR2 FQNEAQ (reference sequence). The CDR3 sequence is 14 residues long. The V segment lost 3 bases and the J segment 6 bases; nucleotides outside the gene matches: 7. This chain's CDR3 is CASSLAGGEREQYF. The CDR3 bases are TGTGCCAGCAGCTTGGCCGGGGGGGAGCGCGAGCAGTACTTC.

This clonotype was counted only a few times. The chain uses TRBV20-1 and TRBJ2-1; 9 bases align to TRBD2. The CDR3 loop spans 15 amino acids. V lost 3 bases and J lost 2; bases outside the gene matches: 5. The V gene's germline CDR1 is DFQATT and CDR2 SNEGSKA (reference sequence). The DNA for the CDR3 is TGCAGTGCTAGCCCTATAGCGGGGGCCTACAATGAGCAGTTCTTC. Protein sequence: CSASPIAGAYNEQFF.

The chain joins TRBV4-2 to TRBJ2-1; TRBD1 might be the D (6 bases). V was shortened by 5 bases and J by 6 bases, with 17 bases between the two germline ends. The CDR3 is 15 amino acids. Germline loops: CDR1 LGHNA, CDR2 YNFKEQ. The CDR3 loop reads CASSARILGGNEQFF. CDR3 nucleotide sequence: TGTGCCAGCAGCGCACGGATTTTAGGGGGCAATGAGCAGTTCTTC.

In DNA, the CDR3 is TGCAGTGGCGGTTTGGGGGAGAAGACCCAGTACTTC. Amino acid sequence: CSGGLGEKTQYF. The rearrangement uses TRBV20-1 and TRBJ2-5; D may match TRBD1 or TRBD2 (5 bases each). The CDR3 contains 12 residues. Trimming left V 7 bases short and J 6 bases short, with 15 bases between. The germline CDR1 and CDR2 sequences are DFQATT and SNEGSKA (reference sequence).

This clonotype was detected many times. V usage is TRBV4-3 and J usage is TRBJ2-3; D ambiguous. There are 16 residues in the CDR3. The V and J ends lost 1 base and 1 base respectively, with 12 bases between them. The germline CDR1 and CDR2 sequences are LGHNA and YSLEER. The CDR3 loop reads CASSQVLLEGTDTQYF. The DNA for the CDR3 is TGCGCCAGCAGCCAAGTGCTCCTAGAGGGCACAGATACGCAGTATTTT.

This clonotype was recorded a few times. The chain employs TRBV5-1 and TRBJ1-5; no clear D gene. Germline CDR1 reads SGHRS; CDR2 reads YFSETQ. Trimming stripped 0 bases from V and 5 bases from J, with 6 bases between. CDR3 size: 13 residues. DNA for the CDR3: TGCGCCAGCAGCTTGGAGCCTTATCAGCCCCAGCATTTT. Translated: CASSLEPYQPQHF.

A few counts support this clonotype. CDR3 sequence: CASSATNRLAGADTQYF. The CDR3 DNA reads TGTGCCAGCAGCGCAACCAACAGACTAGCGGGGGCAGATACGCAGTATTTT. This chain connects TRBV7-6 to TRBJ2-3, with 12 bases identical to TRBD2. Trimming removed 5 bases from V and 4 bases from J; junction bases left unmatched: 10. The CDR3 is 17 amino acids. Germline assignment: CDR1 SGHVS and CDR2 FNYEAQ.

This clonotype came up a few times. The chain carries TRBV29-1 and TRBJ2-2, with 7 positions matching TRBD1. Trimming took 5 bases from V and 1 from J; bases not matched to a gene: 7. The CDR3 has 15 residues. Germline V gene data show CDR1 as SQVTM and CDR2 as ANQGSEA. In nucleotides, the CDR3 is TGCAGCGTTAAAAGGGGGCCAGGGAACACCGGGGAGCTGTTTTTT. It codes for CSVKRGPGNTGELFF.

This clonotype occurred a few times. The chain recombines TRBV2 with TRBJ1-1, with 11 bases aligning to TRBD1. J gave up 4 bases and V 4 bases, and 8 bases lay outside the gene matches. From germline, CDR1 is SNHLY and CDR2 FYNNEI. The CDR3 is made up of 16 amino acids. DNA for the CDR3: TGTGCCAGCAGTGGGGTCTGGACAGGGGGCGGCACTGAAGCTTTCTTT. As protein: CASSGVWTGGGTEAFF. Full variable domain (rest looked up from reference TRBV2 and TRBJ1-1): EPEVTQTPSHQVTQMGQEVILRCVPISNHLYFYWYRQILGQKVEFLVSFYNNEISEKSEIFDDQFSVERPDGSNFTLKIRSTKLEDSAMYFCASSGVWTGGGTEAFFGQGTRLTVV.

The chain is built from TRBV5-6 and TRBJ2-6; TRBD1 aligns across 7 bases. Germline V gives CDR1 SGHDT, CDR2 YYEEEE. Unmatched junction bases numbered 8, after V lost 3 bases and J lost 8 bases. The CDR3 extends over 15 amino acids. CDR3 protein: CASSSSRQGTNVLTF. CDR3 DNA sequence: TGTGCCAGCAGCTCATCGAGACAGGGCACCAACGTCCTGACTTTC.

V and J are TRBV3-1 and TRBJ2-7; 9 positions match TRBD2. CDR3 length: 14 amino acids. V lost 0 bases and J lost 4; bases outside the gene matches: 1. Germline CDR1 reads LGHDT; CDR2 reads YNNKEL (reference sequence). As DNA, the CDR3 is TGTGCCAGCAGCCAAGATAGCGGGGGTTACGAGCAGTACTTC. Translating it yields CASSQDSGGYEQYF.

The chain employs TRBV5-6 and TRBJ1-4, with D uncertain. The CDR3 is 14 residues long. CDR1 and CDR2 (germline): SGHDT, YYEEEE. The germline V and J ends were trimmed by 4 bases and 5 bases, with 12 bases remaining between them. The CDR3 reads CASSDPGSNEKLFF. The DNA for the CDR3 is TGTGCCAGCAGCGACCCGGGGAGCAATGAAAAACTGTTTTTT. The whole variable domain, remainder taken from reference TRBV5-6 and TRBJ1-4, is DAGVTQSPTHLIKTRGQQVTLRCSPKSGHDTVSWYQQALGQGPQFIFQYYEEEERQRGNFPDRFSGHQFPNYSSELNVNALLLGDSALYLCASSDPGSNEKLFFGSGTQLSVL.

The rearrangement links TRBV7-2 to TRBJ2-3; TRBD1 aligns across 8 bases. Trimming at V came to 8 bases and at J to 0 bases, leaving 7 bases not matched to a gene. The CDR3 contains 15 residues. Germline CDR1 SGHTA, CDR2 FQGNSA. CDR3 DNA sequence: TGTGCCAGCGAGGACAGGGATTCTAGCACAGATACGCAGTATTTT. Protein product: CASEDRDSSTDTQYF.

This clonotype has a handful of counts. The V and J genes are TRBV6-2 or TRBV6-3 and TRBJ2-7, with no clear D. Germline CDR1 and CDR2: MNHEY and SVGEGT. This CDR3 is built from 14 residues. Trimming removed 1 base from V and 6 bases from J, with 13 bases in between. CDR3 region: CASSYWLYSPEQYF. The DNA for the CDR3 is TGTGCCAGCAGTTACTGGTTGTATTCACCCGAGCAGTACTTC.

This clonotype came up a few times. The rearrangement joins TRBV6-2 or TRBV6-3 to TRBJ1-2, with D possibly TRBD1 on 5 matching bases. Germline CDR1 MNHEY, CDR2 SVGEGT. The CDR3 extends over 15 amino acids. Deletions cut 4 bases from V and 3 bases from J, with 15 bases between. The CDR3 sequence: CASSFADSGYYGYTF. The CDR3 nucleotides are TGTGCCAGCAGTTTTGCCGACAGCGGATACTATGGCTACACCTTC.

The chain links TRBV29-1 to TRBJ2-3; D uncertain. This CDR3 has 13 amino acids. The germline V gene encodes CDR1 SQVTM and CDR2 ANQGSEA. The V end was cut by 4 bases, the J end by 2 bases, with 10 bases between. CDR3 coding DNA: TGCAGCGTTGCTTCCAAACTCACAGATACGCAGTATTTT. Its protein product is CSVASKLTDTQYF.

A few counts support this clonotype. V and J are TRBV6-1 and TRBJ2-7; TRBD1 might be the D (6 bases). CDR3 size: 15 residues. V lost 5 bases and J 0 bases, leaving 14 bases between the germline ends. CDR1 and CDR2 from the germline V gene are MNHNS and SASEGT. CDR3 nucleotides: TGTGCCAGCAGTCCTTCGCCGGGACACTCCTACGAGCAGTACGTC. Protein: CASSPSPGHSYEQYV.

CDR3 loop: CSARGLAGVTGELFF. The CDR3 DNA is TGCAGTGCTAGAGGGCTAGCGGGGGTTACCGGGGAGCTGTTTTTT. The chain employs TRBV20-1 and TRBJ2-2; TRBD2 matches 10 bases. Unmatched junction bases numbered 4, after V lost 1 base and J lost 5 bases. The germline V gene has CDR1 DFQATT and CDR2 SNEGSKA (reference sequence). The CDR3 totals 15 residues.

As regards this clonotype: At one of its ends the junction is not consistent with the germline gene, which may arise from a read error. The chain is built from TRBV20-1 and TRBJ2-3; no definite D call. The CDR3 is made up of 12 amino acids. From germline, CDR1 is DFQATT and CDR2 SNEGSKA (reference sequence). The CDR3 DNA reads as TGCAGTGCCAGAGTCGGGCCAGATACGCAGTATTTT. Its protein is CSARVGPDTQYF.

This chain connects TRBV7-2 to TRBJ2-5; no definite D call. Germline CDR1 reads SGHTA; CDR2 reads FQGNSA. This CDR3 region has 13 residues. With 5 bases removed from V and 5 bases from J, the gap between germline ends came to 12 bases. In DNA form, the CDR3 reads TGTGCCAGCAGCATACAACCCCGGGAGACCCAGTACTTC. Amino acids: CASSIQPRETQYF.

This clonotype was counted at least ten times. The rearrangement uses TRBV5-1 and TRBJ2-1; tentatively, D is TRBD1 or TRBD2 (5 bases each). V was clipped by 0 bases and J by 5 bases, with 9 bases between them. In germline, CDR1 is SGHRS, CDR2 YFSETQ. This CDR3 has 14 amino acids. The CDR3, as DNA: TGCGCCAGCAGCTTGGAGAGGGGCAACAATGAGCAGTTCTTC. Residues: CASSLERGNNEQFF.

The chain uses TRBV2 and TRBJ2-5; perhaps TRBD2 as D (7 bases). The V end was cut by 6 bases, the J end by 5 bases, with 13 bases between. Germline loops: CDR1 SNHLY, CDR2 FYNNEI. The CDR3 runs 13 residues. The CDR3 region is CASSGGLSETQYF. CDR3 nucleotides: TGTGCCAGCAGCGGGGGGCTCTCTGAGACCCAGTACTTC.

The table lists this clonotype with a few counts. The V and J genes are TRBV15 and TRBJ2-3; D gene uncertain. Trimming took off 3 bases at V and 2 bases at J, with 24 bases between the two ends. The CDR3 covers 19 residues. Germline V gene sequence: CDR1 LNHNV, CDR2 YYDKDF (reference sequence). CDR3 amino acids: CATSRSYGVASLHTDTQYF. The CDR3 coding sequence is TGTGCCACCAGCAGGTCGTATGGGGTAGCCTCACTCCACACAGATACGCAGTATTTT.

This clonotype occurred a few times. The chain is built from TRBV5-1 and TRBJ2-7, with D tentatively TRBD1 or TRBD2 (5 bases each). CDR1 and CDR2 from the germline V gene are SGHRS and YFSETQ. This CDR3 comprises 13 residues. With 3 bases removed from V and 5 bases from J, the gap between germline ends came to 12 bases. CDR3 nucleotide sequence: TGCGCCAGCAGCTCCCCGGGGCGGGACGAGCAGTACTTC. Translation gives CASSSPGRDEQYF.

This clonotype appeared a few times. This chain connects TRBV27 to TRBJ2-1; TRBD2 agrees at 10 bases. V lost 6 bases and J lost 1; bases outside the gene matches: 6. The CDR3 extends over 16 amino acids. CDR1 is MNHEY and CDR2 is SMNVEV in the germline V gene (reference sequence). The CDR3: CASSRLAGGSYNEQFF. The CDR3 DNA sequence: TGTGCCAGCAGCCGCTTAGCGGGGGGTTCCTACAATGAGCAGTTCTTC.

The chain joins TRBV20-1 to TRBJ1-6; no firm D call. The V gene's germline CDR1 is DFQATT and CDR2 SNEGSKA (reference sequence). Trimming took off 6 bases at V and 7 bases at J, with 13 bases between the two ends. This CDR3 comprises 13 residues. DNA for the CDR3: TGCAGTGCAACGACGGACTCCAATTCACCCCTCCACTTT. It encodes CSATTDSNSPLHF.

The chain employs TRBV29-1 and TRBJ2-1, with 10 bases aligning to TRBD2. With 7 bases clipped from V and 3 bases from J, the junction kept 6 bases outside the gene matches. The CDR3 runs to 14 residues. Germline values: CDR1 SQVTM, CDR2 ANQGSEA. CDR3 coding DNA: TGCAGCGGCATATCTAGCGGGGGCTACAATGAGCAGTTCTTC. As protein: CSGISSGGYNEQFF.

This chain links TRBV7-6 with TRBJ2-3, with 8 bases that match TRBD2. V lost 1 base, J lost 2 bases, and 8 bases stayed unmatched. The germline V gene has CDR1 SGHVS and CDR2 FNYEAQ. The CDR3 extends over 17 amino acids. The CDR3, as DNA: TGTGCCAGCAGCTTAGTTTACGCGGGGGGTATCACAGATACGCAGTATTTT. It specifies CASSLVYAGGITDTQYF.